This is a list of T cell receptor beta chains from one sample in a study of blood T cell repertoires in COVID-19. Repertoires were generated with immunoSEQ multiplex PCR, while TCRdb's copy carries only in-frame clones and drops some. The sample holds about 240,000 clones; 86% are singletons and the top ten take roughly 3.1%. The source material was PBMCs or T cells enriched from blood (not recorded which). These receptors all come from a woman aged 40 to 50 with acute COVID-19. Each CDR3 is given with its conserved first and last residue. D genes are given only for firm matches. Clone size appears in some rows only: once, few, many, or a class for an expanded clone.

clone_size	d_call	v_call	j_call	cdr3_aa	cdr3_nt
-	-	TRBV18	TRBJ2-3	CASSPSPTSTDTQYF	TGTGCCAGCTCACCAAGCCCTACTAGCACAGATACGCAGTATTTT
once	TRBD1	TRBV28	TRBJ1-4	CASNLGGQGSEKLFF	TGTGCCAGCAACTTGGGCGGACAGGGGTCCGAAAAACTGTTTTTT
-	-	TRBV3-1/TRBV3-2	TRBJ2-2	CASSRRPGSNTGELFF	TGTGCCAGCAGCCGTCGCCCGGGGTCGAACACCGGGGAGCTGTTTTTT
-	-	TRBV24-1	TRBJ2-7	CATSDPPSYEQYF	TGTGCCACCAGTGACCCGCCTAGTTACGAGCAGTACTTC
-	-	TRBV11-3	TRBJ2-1	CASSRMDTNNEQFF	TGTGCCAGCAGCCGAATGGACACCAACAATGAGCAGTTCTTC
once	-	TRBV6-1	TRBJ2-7	CASSDLNSPGEQYF	TGTGCCAGCAGTGACCTTAACTCCCCGGGGGAGCAGTACTTC
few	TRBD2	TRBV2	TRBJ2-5	CASSETSGRETQYF	TGTGCCAGCAGTGAGACTAGCGGGAGAGAGACCCAGTACTTC
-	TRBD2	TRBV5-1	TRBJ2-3	CASSLEASGYDTDTQYF	TGCGCCAGCAGCTTGGAGGCTAGCGGGTACGACACAGATACGCAGTATTTT
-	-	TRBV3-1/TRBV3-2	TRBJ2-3	CASSQISSDTQYF	TGTGCCAGCAGCCAAATTTCATCAGATACGCAGTATTTT
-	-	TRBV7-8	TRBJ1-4	CASSYGREEKLFF	TGTGCCAGCAGCTATGGACGGGAAGAAAAACTGTTTTTT
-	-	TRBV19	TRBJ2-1	CASSIKGGASGYNEQFF	TGTGCCAGTAGTATCAAGGGGGGGGCTAGCGGCTACAATGAGCAGTTCTTC
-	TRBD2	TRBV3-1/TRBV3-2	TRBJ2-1	CASSQATSGIFYEQFF	TGTGCCAGCAGCCAAGCGACTAGCGGCATTTTCTATGAGCAGTTCTTC
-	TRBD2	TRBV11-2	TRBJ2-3	CASSLDREVDTQYF	TGTGCCAGCAGCTTAGATCGGGAGGTGGATACGCAGTATTTT
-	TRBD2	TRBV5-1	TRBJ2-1	CASSGGLAGPYNEQFF	TGCGCCAGCAGCGGGGGACTAGCGGGGCCTTACAATGAGCAGTTCTTC
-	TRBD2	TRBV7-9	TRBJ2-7	CASSLLVGSSGSGEQYF	TGTGCCAGCAGCTTATTGGTTGGGTCTAGCGGGAGTGGTGAGCAGTACTTC
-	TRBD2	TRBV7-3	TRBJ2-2	CASSLSGGLAGGLPNTGELFF	TGTGCCAGCAGCTTAAGCGGGGGACTAGCGGGAGGGCTCCCGAACACCGGGGAGCTGTTTTTT
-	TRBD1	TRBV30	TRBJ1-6	CAWIPFRDRNSPLHF	TGTGCCTGGATACCTTTTCGGGACAGAAATTCACCCCTCCACTTT
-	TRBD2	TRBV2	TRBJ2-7	CASREGLADSYEQYF	TGTGCCAGCAGAGAGGGACTAGCGGACTCCTACGAGCAGTACTTC
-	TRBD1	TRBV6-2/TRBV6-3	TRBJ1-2	CASSHPSRGYGYTF	TGTGCCAGCAGTCACCCTAGCAGGGGGTATGGCTACACCTTC
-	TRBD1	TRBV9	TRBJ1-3	CASSVVGGTVSGNTIYF	TGTGCCAGCAGCGTAGTCGGTGGGACAGTCTCTGGAAACACCATATATTTT
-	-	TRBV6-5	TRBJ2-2	CASSYSKAGSTGELFF	TGTGCCAGCAGTTACTCGAAGGCGGGAAGTACCGGGGAGCTGTTTTTT
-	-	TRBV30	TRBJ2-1	CASERLSYNEQFF	TGTGCCTCCGAGCGACTCTCCTACAATGAGCAGTTCTTC
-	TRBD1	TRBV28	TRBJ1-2	CASSLLTGGINGYTF	TGTGCCAGCAGTTTACTGACAGGGGGTATAAATGGCTACACCTTC
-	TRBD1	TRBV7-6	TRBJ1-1	CASSLNDRAEAFF	TGTGCCAGCAGCTTGAACGACAGGGCTGAAGCTTTCTTT
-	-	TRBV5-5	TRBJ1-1	CASSGPGAAYTEAFF	TGTGCCAGCAGCGGGCCGGGAGCTGCCTACACTGAAGCTTTCTTT
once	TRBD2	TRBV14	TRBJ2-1	CASSQDSGSLVKGYNEQFF	TGTGCCAGCAGCCAAGATAGCGGGAGCCTTGTTAAGGGGTACAATGAGCAGTTCTTC
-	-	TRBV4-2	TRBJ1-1	CASSQVGTPNTEAFF	TGTGCCAGCAGCCAAGTTGGGACACCCAACACTGAAGCTTTCTTT
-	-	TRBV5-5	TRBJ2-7	CASSLYSRPSIDEDF	TGTGCCAGCAGCTTGTATAGCCGCCCCAGTATCGACGAAGACTTC
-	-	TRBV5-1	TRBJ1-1	CASSLTRESEAFF	TGCGCCAGCAGCCTAACCAGGGAATCTGAAGCTTTCTTT
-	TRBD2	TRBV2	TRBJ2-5	CASSGLAGGPETQYF	TGTGCCAGCAGTGGTTTAGCGGGAGGGCCTGAGACCCAGTACTTC
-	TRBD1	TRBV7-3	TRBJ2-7	CASSPHRGFFEQYF	TGTGCCAGCAGCCCCCACAGGGGTTTCTTCGAGCAGTACTTC
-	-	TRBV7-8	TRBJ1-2	CASSLIKAGHGYTF	TGTGCCAGCAGCTTAATTAAGGCAGGTCATGGCTACACCTTC
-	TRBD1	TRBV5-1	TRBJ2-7	CASSTDRGNEQYF	TGCGCCAGCAGCACGGACAGGGGAAACGAGCAGTACTTC
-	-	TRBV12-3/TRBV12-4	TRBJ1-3	CASSFRNTIYF	TGTGCCAGCAGTTTTAGAAACACCATATATTTT
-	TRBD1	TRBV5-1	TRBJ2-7	CASSGGTGEFYEQYF	TGCGCCAGCAGCGGAGGGACAGGGGAGTTTTACGAGCAGTACTTC
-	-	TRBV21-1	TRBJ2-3	CASTRKRVDTQYF	TGTGCCAGCACAAGAAAACGCGTAGATACGCAGTATTTT
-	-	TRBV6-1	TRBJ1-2	CASSDRDNYGYTF	TGTGCCAGCAGTGACAGGGATAACTATGGCTACACCTTC
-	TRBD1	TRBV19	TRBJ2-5	CASSPTTGRETQYF	TGTGCCAGTAGTCCTACGACAGGGCGGGAGACCCAGTACTTC
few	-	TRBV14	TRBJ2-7	CASSPNQRRYEQYF	TGTGCCAGCAGCCCCAACCAGCGTCGGTACGAGCAGTACTTC
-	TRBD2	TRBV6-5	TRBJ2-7	CAGTRGDGSYEQYF	TGTGCCGGCACTCGGGGGGATGGATCCTACGAGCAGTACTTC
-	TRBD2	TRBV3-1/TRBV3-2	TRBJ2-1	CASSQISGREGLYNEQFF	TGTGCCAGCAGCCAAATCTCGGGGCGGGAGGGCCTCTACAATGAGCAGTTCTTC
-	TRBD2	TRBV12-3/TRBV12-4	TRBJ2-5	CASSPGGEETQYF	TGTGCCAGCAGCCCGGGGGGGGAAGAGACCCAGTACTTC
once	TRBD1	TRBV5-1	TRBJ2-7	CASSLSTGGGYEQYF	TGCGCCAGCAGCTTGTCAACAGGGGGCGGGTACGAGCAGTACTTC
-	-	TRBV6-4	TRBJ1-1	CASSDSPGGEAFF	TGTGCCAGCAGTGACTCCCCCGGGGGGGAAGCTTTCTTT
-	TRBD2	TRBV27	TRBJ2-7	CASTTSGSYEQYF	TGTGCCAGCACGACTAGCGGATCCTACGAGCAGTACTTC
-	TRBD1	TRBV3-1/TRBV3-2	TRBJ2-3	CASSHPGTGTDTQYF	TGTGCCAGCAGCCACCCCGGGACAGGGACAGATACGCAGTATTTT
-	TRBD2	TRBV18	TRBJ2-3	CASSPKKLAGGTDTQYF	TGTGCCAGCTCACCCAAGAAACTAGCGGGGGGGACAGATACGCAGTATTTT
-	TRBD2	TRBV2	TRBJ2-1	CASSSGSNNEQFF	TGTGCCAGCTCGAGCGGGAGTAACAATGAGCAGTTCTTC
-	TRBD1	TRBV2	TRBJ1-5	CASSVGDRANQPQHF	TGTGCCAGCAGTGTTGGTGACAGGGCGAATCAGCCCCAGCATTTT
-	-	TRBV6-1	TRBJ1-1	CASSEALRQGLMDTEAFF	TGTGCCAGCAGTGAAGCGCTTCGCCAGGGTTTAATGGACACTGAAGCTTTCTTT
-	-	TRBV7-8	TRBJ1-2	CASSSRTATGYTF	TGTGCCAGCAGCTCCCGGACAGCGACTGGCTACACCTTC
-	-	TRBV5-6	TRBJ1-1	CASSSVGTPNTEAFF	TGTGCCAGCAGCTCAGTCGGGACACCGAACACTGAAGCTTTCTTT
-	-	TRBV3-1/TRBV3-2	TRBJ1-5	CASSPTLQDSNQPQHF	TGTGCCAGCAGCCCGACCTTACAGGATAGCAATCAGCCCCAGCATTTT